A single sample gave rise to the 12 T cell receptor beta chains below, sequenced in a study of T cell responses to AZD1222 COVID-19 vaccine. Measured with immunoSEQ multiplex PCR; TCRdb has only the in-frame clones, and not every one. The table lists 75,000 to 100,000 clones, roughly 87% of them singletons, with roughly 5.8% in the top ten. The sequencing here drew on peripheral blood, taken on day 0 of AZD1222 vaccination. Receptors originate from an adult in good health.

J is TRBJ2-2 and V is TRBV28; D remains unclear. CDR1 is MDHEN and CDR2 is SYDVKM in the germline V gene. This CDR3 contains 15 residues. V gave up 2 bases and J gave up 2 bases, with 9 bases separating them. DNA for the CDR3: TGTGCCAGCAGTTTACTTTTAGGTAACACCGGGGAGCTGTTTTTT. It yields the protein CASSLLLGNTGELFF.

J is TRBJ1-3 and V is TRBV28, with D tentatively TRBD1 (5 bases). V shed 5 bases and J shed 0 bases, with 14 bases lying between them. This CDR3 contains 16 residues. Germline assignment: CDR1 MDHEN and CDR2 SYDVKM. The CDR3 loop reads CASSLSGQGSGNTIYF. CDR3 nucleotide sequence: TGTGCCAGCAGTCTCTCCGGCCAGGGCTCTGGAAACACCATATATTTT.

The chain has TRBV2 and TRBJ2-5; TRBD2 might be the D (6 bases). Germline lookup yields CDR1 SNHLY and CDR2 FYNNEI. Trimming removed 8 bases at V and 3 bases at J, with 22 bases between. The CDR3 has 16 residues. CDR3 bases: TGTGCCAGCTCCACACCCGGGGGAACAGTTAAAGAGACCCAGTACTTC. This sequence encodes CASSTPGGTVKETQYF.

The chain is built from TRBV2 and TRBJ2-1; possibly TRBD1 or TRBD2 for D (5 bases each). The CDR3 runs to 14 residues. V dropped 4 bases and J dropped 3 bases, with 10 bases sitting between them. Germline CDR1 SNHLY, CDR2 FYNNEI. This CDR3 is CASSVGERYNEQFF. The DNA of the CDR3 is TGTGCCAGCAGTGTGGGGGAACGCTACAATGAGCAGTTCTTC. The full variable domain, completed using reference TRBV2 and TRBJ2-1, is EPEVTQTPSHQVTQMGQEVILRCVPISNHLYFYWYRQILGQKVEFLVSFYNNEISEKSEIFDDQFSVERPDGSNFTLKIRSTKLEDSAMYFCASSVGERYNEQFFGPGTRLTVL.

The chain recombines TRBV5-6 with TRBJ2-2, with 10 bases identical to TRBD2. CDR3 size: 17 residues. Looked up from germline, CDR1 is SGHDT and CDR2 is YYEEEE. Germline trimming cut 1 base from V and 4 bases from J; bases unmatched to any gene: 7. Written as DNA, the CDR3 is TGTGCCAGCAGCTTGCCGGAGCGGGAGGGAACCACCGGGGAGCTGTTTTTT. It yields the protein CASSLPEREGTTGELFF.

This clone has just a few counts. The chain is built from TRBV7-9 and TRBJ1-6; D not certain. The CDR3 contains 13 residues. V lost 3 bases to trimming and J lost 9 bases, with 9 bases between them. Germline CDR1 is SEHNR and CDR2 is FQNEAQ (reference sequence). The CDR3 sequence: CASSLAPGSPLHF. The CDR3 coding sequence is TGTGCCAGCAGCTTGGCCCCCGGTTCACCCCTCCACTTT. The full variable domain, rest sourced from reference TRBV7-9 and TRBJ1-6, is DTGVSQNPRHKITKRGQNVTFRCDPISEHNRLYWYRQTLGQGPEFLTYFQNEAQLEKSRLLSDRFSAERPKGSFSTLEIQRTEQGDSAMYLCASSLAPGSPLHFGNGTRLTVT.

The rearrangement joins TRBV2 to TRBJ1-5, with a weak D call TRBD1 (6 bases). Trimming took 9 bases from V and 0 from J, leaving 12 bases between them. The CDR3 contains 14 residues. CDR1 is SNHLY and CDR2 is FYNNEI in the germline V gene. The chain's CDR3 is CASTRTASNQPQHF. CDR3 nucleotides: TGTGCCAGTACCCGGACAGCTAGCAATCAGCCCCAGCATTTT. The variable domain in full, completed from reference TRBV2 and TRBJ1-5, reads EPEVTQTPSHQVTQMGQEVILRCVPISNHLYFYWYRQILGQKVEFLVSFYNNEISEKSEIFDDQFSVERPDGSNFTLKIRSTKLEDSAMYFCASTRTASNQPQHFGDGTRLSIL.

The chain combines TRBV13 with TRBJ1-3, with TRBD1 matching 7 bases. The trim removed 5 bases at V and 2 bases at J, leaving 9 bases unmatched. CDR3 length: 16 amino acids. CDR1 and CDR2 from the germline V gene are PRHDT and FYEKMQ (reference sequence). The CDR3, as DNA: TGTGCCAGCAGCCCCAACAGGGGAGGGACTGGAAACACCATATATTTT. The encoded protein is CASSPNRGGTGNTIYF.

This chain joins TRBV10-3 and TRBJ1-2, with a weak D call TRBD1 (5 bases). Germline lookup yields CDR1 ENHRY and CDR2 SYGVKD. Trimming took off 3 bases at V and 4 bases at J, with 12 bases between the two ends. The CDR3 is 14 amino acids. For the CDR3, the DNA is TGTGCCATCAGTGAACAGGAGGACGGCTATGGCTACACCTTC. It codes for CAISEQEDGYGYTF.

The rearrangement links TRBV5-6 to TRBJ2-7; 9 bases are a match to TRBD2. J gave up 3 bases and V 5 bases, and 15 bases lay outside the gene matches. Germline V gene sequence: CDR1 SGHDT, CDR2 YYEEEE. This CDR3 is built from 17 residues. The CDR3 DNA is TGTGCCAGCAGTCTTTTTTCGGGCGCGGGAGGGGGCTACGAGCAGTACTTC. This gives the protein CASSLFSGAGGGYEQYF.

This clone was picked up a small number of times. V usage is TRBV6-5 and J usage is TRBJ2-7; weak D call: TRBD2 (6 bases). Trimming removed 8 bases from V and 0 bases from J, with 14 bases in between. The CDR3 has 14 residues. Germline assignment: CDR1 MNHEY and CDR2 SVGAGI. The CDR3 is CASLPDYNSYEQYF. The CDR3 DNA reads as TGTGCCAGCCTCCCGGACTACAACTCCTACGAGCAGTACTTC.

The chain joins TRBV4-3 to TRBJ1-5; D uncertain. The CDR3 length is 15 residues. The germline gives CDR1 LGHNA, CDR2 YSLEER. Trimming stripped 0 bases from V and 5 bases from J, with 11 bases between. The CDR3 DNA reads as TGCGCCAGCAGCCAAGATATGGCCCTCTATCAGCCCCAGCATTTT. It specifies CASSQDMALYQPQHF.